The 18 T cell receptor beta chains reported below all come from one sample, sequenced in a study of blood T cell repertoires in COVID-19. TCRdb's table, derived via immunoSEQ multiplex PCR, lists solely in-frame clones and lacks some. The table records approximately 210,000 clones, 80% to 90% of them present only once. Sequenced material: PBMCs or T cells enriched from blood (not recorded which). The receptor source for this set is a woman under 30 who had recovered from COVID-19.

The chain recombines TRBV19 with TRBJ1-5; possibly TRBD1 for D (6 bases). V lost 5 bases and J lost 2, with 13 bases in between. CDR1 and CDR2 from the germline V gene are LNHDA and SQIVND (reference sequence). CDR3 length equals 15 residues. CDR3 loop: CASSYRQVGNQPQHF. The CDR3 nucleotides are TGTGCCAGTAGTTACCGACAGGTTGGCAATCAGCCCCAGCATTTT. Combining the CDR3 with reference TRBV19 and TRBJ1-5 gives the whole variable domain DGGITQSPKYLFRKEGQNVTLSCEQNLNHDAMYWYRQDPGQGLRLIYYSQIVNDFQKGDIAEGYSVSREKKESFPLTVTSAQKNPTAFYLCASSYRQVGNQPQHFGDGTRLSIL.

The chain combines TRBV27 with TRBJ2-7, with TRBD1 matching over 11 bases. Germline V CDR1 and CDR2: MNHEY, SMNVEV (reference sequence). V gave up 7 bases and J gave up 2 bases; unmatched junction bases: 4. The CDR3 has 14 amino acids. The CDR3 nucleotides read TGTGCCAGCATACCGGGACAGGGGGCCTACGAGCAGTACTTC. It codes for CASIPGQGAYEQYF.

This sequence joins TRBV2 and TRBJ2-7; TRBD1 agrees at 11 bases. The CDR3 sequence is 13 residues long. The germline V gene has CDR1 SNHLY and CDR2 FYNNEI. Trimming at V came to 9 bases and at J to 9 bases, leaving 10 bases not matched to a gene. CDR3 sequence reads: CASQTGTGGLQYF. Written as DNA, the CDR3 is TGTGCCAGTCAAACCGGGACAGGGGGTCTGCAGTACTTC.

The CDR3 coding sequence is TGTGCCAGTAGTCTCGGGACAGGGGCAGGGATGAACACTGAAGCTTTCTTT. Translating it yields CASSLGTGAGMNTEAFF. The V gene is TRBV19, the J gene TRBJ1-1, with 10 nucleotides matching TRBD1. Looked up from germline, CDR1 is LNHDA and CDR2 is SQIVND (reference sequence). V dropped 5 bases and J dropped 0; count of bases not matched to a gene: 9. This CDR3 spans 17 amino acids. The full variable domain, rest sourced from reference TRBV19 and TRBJ1-1, is DGGITQSPKYLFRKEGQNVTLSCEQNLNHDAMYWYRQDPGQGLRLIYYSQIVNDFQKGDIAEGYSVSREKKESFPLTVTSAQKNPTAFYLCASSLGTGAGMNTEAFFGQGTRLTVV.

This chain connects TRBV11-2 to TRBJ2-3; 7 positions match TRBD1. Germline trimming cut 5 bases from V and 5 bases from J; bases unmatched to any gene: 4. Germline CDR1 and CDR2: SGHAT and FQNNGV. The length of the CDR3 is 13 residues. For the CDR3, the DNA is TGTGCCAGCAGCACCCGACAGGGAGATACGCAGTATTTT. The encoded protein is CASSTRQGDTQYF.

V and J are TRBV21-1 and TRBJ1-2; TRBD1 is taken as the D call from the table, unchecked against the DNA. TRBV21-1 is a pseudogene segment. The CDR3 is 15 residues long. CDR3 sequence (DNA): TGTCCTTCCCCGGGGACAGGGCTTAGGGTCTATGGCTACACCTTC. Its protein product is CPSPGTGLRVYGYTF.

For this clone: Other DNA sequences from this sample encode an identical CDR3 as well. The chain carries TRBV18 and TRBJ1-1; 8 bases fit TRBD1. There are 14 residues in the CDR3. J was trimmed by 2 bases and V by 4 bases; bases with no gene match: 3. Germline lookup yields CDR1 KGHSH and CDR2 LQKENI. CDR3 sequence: CASSRDRGNTEAFF. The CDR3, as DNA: TGTGCCAGCTCACGAGACAGGGGAAACACTGAAGCTTTCTTT.

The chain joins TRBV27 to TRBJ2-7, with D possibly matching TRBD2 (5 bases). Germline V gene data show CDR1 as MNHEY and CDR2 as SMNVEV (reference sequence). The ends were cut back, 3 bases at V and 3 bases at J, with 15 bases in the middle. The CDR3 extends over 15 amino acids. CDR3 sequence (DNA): TGTGCCAGCAGTTTCGGGGATGGAAACATCTACGAGCAGTACTTC. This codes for CASSFGDGNIYEQYF.

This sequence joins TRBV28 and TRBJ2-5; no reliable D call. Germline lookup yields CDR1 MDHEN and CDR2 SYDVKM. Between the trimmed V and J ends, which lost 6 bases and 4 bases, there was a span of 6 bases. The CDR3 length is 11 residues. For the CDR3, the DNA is TGTGCCAGCAGGAAAGCAGAGACCCAGTACTTC. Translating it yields CASRKAETQYF.

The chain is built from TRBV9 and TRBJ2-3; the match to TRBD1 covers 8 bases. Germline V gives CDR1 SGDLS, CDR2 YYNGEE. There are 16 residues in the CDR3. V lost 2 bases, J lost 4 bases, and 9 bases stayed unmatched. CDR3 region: CASSVDDRGGADTQYF. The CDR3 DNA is TGTGCCAGCAGCGTGGATGACAGGGGAGGAGCAGATACGCAGTATTTT.

The CDR3 coding sequence is TGTGCCAGCAGCAGGGGTCAATTCCAGGGGAACTATGGCTACACCTTC. Translation gives CASSRGQFQGNYGYTF. The chain links TRBV13 to TRBJ1-2; D may be TRBD1 (6 bases). V lost 5 bases and J lost 2, with 18 bases in between. The germline V gene has CDR1 PRHDT and CDR2 FYEKMQ (reference sequence). The length of the CDR3 is 16 residues.

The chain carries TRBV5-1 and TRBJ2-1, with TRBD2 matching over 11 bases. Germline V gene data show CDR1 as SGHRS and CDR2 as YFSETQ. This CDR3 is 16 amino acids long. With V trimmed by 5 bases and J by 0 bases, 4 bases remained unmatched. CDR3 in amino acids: CASSQLAGASYNEQFF. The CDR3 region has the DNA TGCGCCAGCAGTCAACTAGCGGGGGCCTCCTACAATGAGCAGTTCTTC.

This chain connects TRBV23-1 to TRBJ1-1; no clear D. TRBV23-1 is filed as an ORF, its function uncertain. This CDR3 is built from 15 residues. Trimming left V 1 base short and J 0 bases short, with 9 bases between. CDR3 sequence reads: CASSQWLQMNTEAFF. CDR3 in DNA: TGCGCCAGCAGTCAATGGTTGCAGATGAACACTGAAGCTTTCTTT.

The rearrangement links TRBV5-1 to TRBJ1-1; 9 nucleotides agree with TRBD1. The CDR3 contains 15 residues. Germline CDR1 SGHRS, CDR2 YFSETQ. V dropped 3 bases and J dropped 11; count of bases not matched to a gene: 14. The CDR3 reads CASSSHLQGAQLAFF. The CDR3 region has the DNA TGCGCCAGCAGCTCCCACCTACAGGGGGCGCAACTTGCTTTCTTT.

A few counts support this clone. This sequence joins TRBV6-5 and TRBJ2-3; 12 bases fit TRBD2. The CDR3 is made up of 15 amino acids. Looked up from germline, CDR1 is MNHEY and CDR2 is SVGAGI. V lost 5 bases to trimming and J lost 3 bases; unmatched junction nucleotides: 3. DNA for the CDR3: TGTGCCAGCAGTCTGACTAGCGGGGGAACAGATACGCAGTATTTT. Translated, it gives CASSLTSGGTDTQYF.

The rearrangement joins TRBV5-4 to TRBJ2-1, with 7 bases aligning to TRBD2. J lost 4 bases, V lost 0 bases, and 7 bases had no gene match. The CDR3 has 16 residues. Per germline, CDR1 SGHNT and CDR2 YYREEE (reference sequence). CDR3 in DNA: TGTGCCAGCAGCTTGGCCCGGGGGGAACCTTACAATGAGCAGTTCTTC. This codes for CASSLARGEPYNEQFF.

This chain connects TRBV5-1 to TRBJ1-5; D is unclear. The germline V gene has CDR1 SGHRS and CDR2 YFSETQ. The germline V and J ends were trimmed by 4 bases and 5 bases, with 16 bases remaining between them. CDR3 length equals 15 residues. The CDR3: CASSPTGSAYQPQHF. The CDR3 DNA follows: TGCGCCAGCAGCCCCACGGGGAGCGCTTATCAGCCCCAGCATTTT.

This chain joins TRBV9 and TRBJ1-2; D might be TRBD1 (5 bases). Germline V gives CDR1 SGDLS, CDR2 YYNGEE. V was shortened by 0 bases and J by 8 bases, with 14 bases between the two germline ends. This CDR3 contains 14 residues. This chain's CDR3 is CASSVGKAGKGYTF. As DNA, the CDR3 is TGTGCCAGCAGCGTAGGGAAGGCAGGGAAGGGCTACACCTTC. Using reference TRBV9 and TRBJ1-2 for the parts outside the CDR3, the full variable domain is DSGVTQTPKHLITATGQRVTLRCSPRSGDLSVYWYQQSLDQGLQFLIQYYNGEERAKGNILERFSAQQFPDLHSELNLSSLELGDSALYFCASSVGKAGKGYTFGSGTRLTVV.